Listed below are T cell receptor beta chains from one sample, sequenced in a study of T-cell memory formation after mild COVID-19. From the 5' RACE reads, TCRdb called clonotypes with MiXCR, one entry per CDR3 protein. The sample carries fewer than 200,000 distinct CDR3 sequences, around 13% recorded once. The sample taken for sequencing was PBMCs or a T cell subset sorted from them (not recorded which). All receptors come from a man aged 18 to 35 who had mild COVID-19 (a few samples of this study predate the infection). Cell type and time point are not known. The conserved cysteine and the conserved F or W are not part of the CDR3 here. The listing skips clone size in some rows; elsewhere it reads once, few, many or a size class.

TRBV6-2/TRBV6-3	TRBJ1-4	NA	ASSSSPDFSTNEKLF
TRBV10-3	TRBJ2-5	many	ATRGREGQETQY
TRBV24-1	TRBJ2-6	few	ATSDASLGANVLT
TRBV6-5	TRBJ2-3	NA	ASSYGLASTDTQY
TRBV12-3/TRBV12-4	TRBJ1-5	NA	ASSLAQDNQPQH
TRBV12-3/TRBV12-4	TRBJ2-1	many	ASRTTSYEQF
TRBV7-8	TRBJ2-2	NA	ASSRGQGAWTGELF
TRBV27	TRBJ1-6	NA	ASSLRETYNSPLH
TRBV15	TRBJ2-3	few	ATTFPGQPDTQY
TRBV19	TRBJ1-2	few	AIRDRVTYGYT
TRBV27	TRBJ1-5	few	ASSSTGLSNQPQH
TRBV5-1	TRBJ2-1	many	ASSPGQNYNEQF
TRBV7-2	TRBJ2-7	NA	ASSLGGTGTYEQY
TRBV20-1	TRBJ2-7	many	SARATGPRDEQY
TRBV28	TRBJ2-3	few	ASSRLDTQY
TRBV18	TRBJ2-3	NA	ASSPPLSAKDTQY
TRBV3-1	TRBJ1-2	NA	ASSPGPSYSYGYT
TRBV20-1	TRBJ2-1	NA	SASSGGGSYNEQF
TRBV7-9	TRBJ1-2	few	ASSPGSRAYGYT
TRBV12-3/TRBV12-4	TRBJ1-4	NA	ASSHETGRNEKLF
TRBV20-1	TRBJ2-3	NA	SLVYGSTDTQY
TRBV6-6	TRBJ2-1	few	ASIRGGSYNEQF
TRBV3-1	TRBJ1-1	NA	ASKQDVTVGTRTEAF
TRBV5-6	TRBJ2-7	NA	ASSLERGWEQY
TRBV5-1	TRBJ1-4	few	ASSLRGITNEKLF
TRBV6-5	TRBJ2-1	NA	ASSGAGLYNEQF
TRBV18	TRBJ2-5	few	ASSPSGRSQETQY
TRBV29-1	TRBJ2-5	many	SGRTGTALETQY
TRBV6-5	TRBJ1-2	NA	ASTEGARGYT
TRBV7-9	TRBJ2-3	few	ASSWGQSSTDTQY
TRBV11-2	TRBJ1-2	few	ASSLDWATASRYGYT
TRBV12-3/TRBV12-4	TRBJ2-4	few	ASSLLAGYKNIQY
TRBV4-3	TRBJ2-3	few	ASSQGGRGGGTDTQY
TRBV11-2	TRBJ2-2	few	ASSLPLGGELF
TRBV12-3/TRBV12-4	TRBJ2-3	NA	ASSFGWAAGRGDTQY
TRBV7-2	TRBJ2-1	NA	ASSFTRDYNEQF
TRBV5-1	TRBJ2-1	NA	ASTKGASGGDNEQF
TRBV7-8	TRBJ2-1	few	ASSLTTYNEQF
TRBV5-1	TRBJ2-1	few	ASSYGGARFNEQF
TRBV20-1	TRBJ2-3	many	SLGLAGNTDTQY
TRBV12-3/TRBV12-4	TRBJ2-5	NA	ASVRDNSDGAQY
TRBV7-9	TRBJ2-1	few	ASSPGTSGDVYEQF